This TCR beta chain was documented in a study of blood T cells in healthy people across ages. Overall study results and limits: Considered underestimates were the diversity estimates obtained from one million T cells.

From germline, CDR1 is LNHNV and CDR2 YYDKDF (reference sequence). This CDR3 region has 16 residues. After removal of 6 bases from V and 6 bases from J, the junction contained 14 bases not matched to a gene. This clonotype was detected a few times. The antigen is undetermined. Donor samples were obtained from healthy Caucasian individuals from Russia, aged about 6 to 95. For the second PCR, which ran for 7 to 11 cycles, a sample-barcoded 5' primer and a J-beta primer mix were used. TCRdb reprocessed the 5' RACE reads via MiXCR and lists one record per CDR3 protein. The sample consists of around 1,000,000 distinct CDR3 sequences, around 27% of them appearing once. This sample also appeared in a second study, on T cells of mothers and their children. That paper states: The TCR beta CDR3 read count exceeded 8 million for each mother and was several million for each child.

The sequenced sample was blood. The clonotype was recovered from a girl aged 2 to 10 in good health. The V gene is TRBV15, the J gene TRBJ1-2; 9 positions match TRBD1. The CDR3 region has the DNA TGTGCCACCAGTCTCTTAAATATCCGGGACAGGGATGGCTACACCTTC. This sequence encodes CATSLLNIRDRDGYTF.